Listed below are T cell receptor beta chains from one sample, sequenced in a study of STAT5B mutations in CD4+ large granular lymphocyte leukemia. The data were produced by immunoSEQ multiplex PCR, yet TCRdb's version contains in-frame clones alone and is incomplete. The sample records about 45,000 clones, 86% being singletons. Sequenced: CD4+ T cells from blood buffy coats. The receptors were sampled from a human donor in good health. The CDR3 runs from the conserved cysteine through the conserved F or W. The D gene is left open where the match is weak. Part of the rows lack a size; the others show once, few, many or a class for expanded clones.

v_call	clone_size	j_call	d_call	cdr3_nt	cdr3_aa
TRBV6-1	.	TRBJ2-7	TRBD2	TGTGCCAGCAGTGAGCCGGGACTAGGGGCTTACGAGCAGTACTTC	CASSEPGLGAYEQYF
TRBV18	.	TRBJ2-3	TRBD1	TGTGCCAGCTCAGGACAGGAGGCCGATACGCAGTATTTT	CASSGQEADTQYF
TRBV11-2	.	TRBJ1-2	TRBD1	TGTGCCAGCAGACCTTCCGGGACAGGCTATGGCTACACCTTC	CASRPSGTGYGYTF
TRBV28	.	TRBJ1-5	.	TGTGCCAGCAGTTCCTACCCAGAGGGCAATCAGCCCCAGCATTTT	CASSSYPEGNQPQHF
TRBV30	.	TRBJ1-4	TRBD1	TGTGCCTGGACCCCCAGGGGGCAGGGTGAAAAACTGTTTTTT	CAWTPRGQGEKLFF
TRBV29-1	.	TRBJ2-7	TRBD1	TGCAGCGTTGCTGTGACAGGGGCCAGGGAGTACTTC	CSVAVTGAREYF
TRBV7-8	once	TRBJ2-2	.	TGTGCCAGCAGCTTAAGTATCGCCGGGGAGCTGTTTTTT	CASSLSIAGELFF
TRBV2	few	TRBJ1-2	.	TGTGCCAGCAGTGAACCCTCCCCCGGCGGCTACACCTTC	CASSEPSPGGYTF
TRBV30	.	TRBJ2-4	.	TGTGCCTGGAGTGCCGCCCCCGAGCGAAACCTCCAAAACATTCAGTACTTC	CAWSAAPERNLQNIQYF
TRBV5-1	.	TRBJ2-5	TRBD1	TGCGCCAGCAGCCTCAATACAGGGGGCGAAGAGACCCAGTACTTC	CASSLNTGGEETQYF
TRBV5-1	.	TRBJ2-3	TRBD2	TGCGCCAGCAGCTTGGGACTAGCGGGCACAGATACGCAGTATTTT	CASSLGLAGTDTQYF
TRBV7-9	.	TRBJ2-5	.	TGTGCCAGCAGCTTAGCAGGGACGAAAGAGACCCAGTACTTC	CASSLAGTKETQYF
TRBV10-2	.	TRBJ2-7	TRBD2	TGCGCCAGCAGTCAAGGACTAGCGACTACCTACGAGCAGTACTTC	CASSQGLATTYEQYF
TRBV6-1	.	TRBJ2-2	.	TGTGCCAGCACCGGTCGGGGCAGGCCGGCCGGGGAGCTGTTTTTT	CASTGRGRPAGELFF
TRBV6-5	.	TRBJ1-2	.	TGTGCCAGCAGAGGTGTGACCTATGGCTACACCTTC	CASRGVTYGYTF
TRBV4-3	.	TRBJ2-7	.	TGCGCCAGCAGCCGAGACGTTCGCGACGAGCAGTACTTC	CASSRDVRDEQYF
TRBV6-5	.	TRBJ1-2	TRBD1	TGTGCCAGCAGTTTAACCGGGACAGATAACTATGGCTACACCTTC	CASSLTGTDNYGYTF
TRBV6-5	.	TRBJ2-7	.	TGTGCCAGCAGGACCAGCTACGAGCAGTACTTC	CASRTSYEQYF
TRBV25-1	.	TRBJ2-1	.	TGTGCCAGCAGTGAACAGGGGAGCTCCTACAATGAGCAGTTCTTC	CASSEQGSSYNEQFF
TRBV30	.	TRBJ1-3	.	TGTGCTTGGCCATCGGGGCCCTATACCTCTGGAAACACCATATATTTT	CAWPSGPYTSGNTIYF
TRBV7-9	.	TRBJ2-1	.	TGTGCCAGCAGCAGGGACTTAGTATGGAATGAGCAGTTCTTC	CASSRDLVWNEQFF
TRBV7-6	.	TRBJ2-1	TRBD2	TGTGCCAGCAGCCCCCGACAGCGGGAGTTCACCTACAATGAGCAGTTCTTC	CASSPRQREFTYNEQFF
TRBV9	.	TRBJ2-5	.	TGTGCCAGCAGCGTAGCTATCGGGGAAGAGACCCAGTACTTC	CASSVAIGEETQYF
TRBV7-2	.	TRBJ2-5	.	TGTGCCAGCAGCCCCTCGACTCGGGAGACCCAGTACTTC	CASSPSTRETQYF
TRBV28	.	TRBJ1-2	.	TGTGCCACCTTGGGCCGACCCTATGGCTACACCTTC	CATLGRPYGYTF
TRBV7-9	once	TRBJ2-1	TRBD1	TGTGCCAGCAGCATACCTGGGACAGGTAACAATGAGCAGTTCTTC	CASSIPGTGNNEQFF
TRBV29-1	.	TRBJ1-2	.	TGCAGCGCTGACCCGGACGGCAGAAGTGATGGCTACACCTTC	CSADPDGRSDGYTF
TRBV5-1	.	TRBJ2-1	TRBD2	TGCGCCACGAGACGGGAGGGCAATGAGCAGTTCTTC	CATRREGNEQFF
TRBV5-1	.	TRBJ1-3	.	TGCGCCAGCAGCGCGAAGACAGGTATCTCTGGAAACACCATATATTTT	CASSAKTGISGNTIYF
TRBV5-1	.	TRBJ1-1	.	TGCGCCAGCAGCCCGCCCCGCGGGACTGAAGCTTTCTTT	CASSPPRGTEAFF
TRBV5-1	few	TRBJ1-1	.	TGCGCCAGCAGCTTGGGGCAGACGAACACTGAAGCTTTCTTT	CASSLGQTNTEAFF
TRBV7-9	.	TRBJ1-1	.	TGTGCCAGCAGCTTAGAAAGGGGGAGCGCTGAAGCTTTCTTT	CASSLERGSAEAFF
TRBV7-3	.	TRBJ2-5	TRBD2	TGTGCCAGCAGCTTAGATCCCCATGGCGGGAGGTCCCAAGAGACCCAGTACTTC	CASSLDPHGGRSQETQYF
TRBV10-3	.	TRBJ1-6	TRBD1	TGTGCAACTCGAGACAGGGGGGAGGATAATTCACCCCTCCACTTT	CATRDRGEDNSPLHF
TRBV19	few	TRBJ1-5	.	TGTGCCAGTAACCCCGGGCGGACCCGGGCCCAGCATTTT	CASNPGRTRAQHF
TRBV4-2	.	TRBJ2-3	TRBD2	TGTGCCAGCAGCCAAGATGTGCTAGCGGAGAGCACAGATACGCAGTATTTT	CASSQDVLAESTDTQYF
TRBV25-1	.	TRBJ1-1	.	TGTGCCAGCAGTGAATATGGGGGCCTCGGGGGGCGGGCAGAAGCTTTCTTT	CASSEYGGLGGRAEAFF
TRBV5-1	.	TRBJ2-5	TRBD2	TGCGCCAGCAGCGCAGCCGGGACTAGCTATGAGACCCAGTACTTC	CASSAAGTSYETQYF
TRBV30	.	TRBJ2-7	TRBD2	TGTGCCTGGAATAGCGGGCAGCACGAGCAGTACTTC	CAWNSGQHEQYF
TRBV5-1	.	TRBJ2-7	TRBD2	TGCGCCAGCAGCACTTTAGCGGGAGTTGGCGAGCAGTACTTC	CASSTLAGVGEQYF
TRBV7-9	few	TRBJ1-4	.	TGTGCCAGCAGCTTAGCGGCAGGGTTGGGTGAAAAACTGTTTTTT	CASSLAAGLGEKLFF
TRBV30	.	TRBJ2-2	.	TGTGCCTGGAGGGCCGACAGAAACACCGGGGAGCTGTTTTTT	CAWRADRNTGELFF
TRBV30	.	TRBJ2-2	TRBD2	TGTGCCTGGAGTCGAGCGGGGGGAACCGGGGAGCTGTTTTTT	CAWSRAGGTGELFF
TRBV7-2	once	TRBJ2-4	.	TGTGCCAGCAGCTTAGGCGCGATTGCAAAAAACATTCAGTACTTC	CASSLGAIAKNIQYF
TRBV7-9	.	TRBJ1-4	.	TGTGCCAGCAGCCCAGACGGTGCAACTAATGAAAAACTGTTTTTT	CASSPDGATNEKLFF
TRBV9	.	TRBJ1-2	.	TGTGCCAGCAGCGTCGACGGGGGGAACTATGGCTACACCTTC	CASSVDGGNYGYTF
TRBV15	.	TRBJ1-2	.	TGTGCCACCAGCAGAGATAAGGTTAACTATGGCTACACCTTC	CATSRDKVNYGYTF
TRBV2	.	TRBJ1-2	TRBD1	TGTGCCAGCAGAGCCGGGACAGCCACTACTAGCTATGGCTACACCTTC	CASRAGTATTSYGYTF
TRBV5-4	.	TRBJ2-2	.	TGTGCCAGCAGCCGCCGACTTCTACTCAACACCGGGGAGCTGTTTTTT	CASSRRLLLNTGELFF
TRBV7-3	.	TRBJ2-2	TRBD2	TGTGCCAGCAGCCGGACTAGCGAATCCGGGGAGCTGTTTTTT	CASSRTSESGELFF
TRBV5-1	.	TRBJ2-7	TRBD1	TGCGCCAGCAGCTTGGGACAGGGTTCCTACGAGCAGTACTTC	CASSLGQGSYEQYF
TRBV18	.	TRBJ2-1	.	TGTGCCAGCTCACCACTAGAGGGGTATTACAATGAGCAGTTCTTC	CASSPLEGYYNEQFF
TRBV19	.	TRBJ2-2	TRBD1	TGTGCCAGTAGCCTCCGGGACAGGAACACCGGGGAGCTGTTTTTT	CASSLRDRNTGELFF
TRBV7-2	.	TRBJ2-7	.	TGTGCCAGCAGCTTAGCCGGAAGCGGACAGCAGTACTTC	CASSLAGSGQQYF
TRBV11-3	.	TRBJ2-1	.	TGTGCCAGCAGCTCGGTCCCTAAGAGGGGGTTCTTC	CASSSVPKRGFF
TRBV5-5	.	TRBJ1-1	.	TGTGCCAGCAGCCTGCCCCTAGGGCGCACTGAAGCTTTCTTT	CASSLPLGRTEAFF